Below are 28 T cell receptor beta chains sequenced from a single sample in a study of OX40 agonist ivuxolimab in advanced cancers. Here immunoSEQ multiplex PCR was the method, and the copy in TCRdb shows in-frame clones only, minus some. The table lists 80,000 to 100,000 clones, less than 90% of them singletons. Source: CD4+ or CD8+ T cells sorted from blood, taken in a trial of the OX40 agonist ivuxolimab. Every receptor here comes from an adult with an advanced solid tumor such as melanoma, head and neck, liver or kidney cancer.

The gene calls are TRBV7-6 and TRBJ2-7; a weak D match, TRBD1 (6 bases). Germline-derived CDR1 and CDR2 are SGHVS and FNYEAQ. The CDR3 is made up of 15 amino acids. V was clipped by 1 base and J by 2 bases, with 12 bases between them. The CDR3 loop reads CASSLGTQGTYEQYF. The CDR3 coding sequence is TGTGCCAGCAGCTTAGGGACCCAGGGGACCTACGAGCAGTACTTC.

The chain has TRBV29-1 and TRBJ2-1; 9 bases map to TRBD1. The germline V gene has CDR1 SQVTM and CDR2 ANQGSEA. The J segment lost 7 bases and the V segment lost 4 bases, leaving 5 bases of the junction unmatched. This CDR3 spans 13 amino acids. The CDR3 loop is CSVADRGRNEQFF. DNA for the CDR3: TGCAGCGTTGCTGACAGGGGGAGGAATGAGCAGTTCTTC.

The V gene is TRBV7-2, the J gene TRBJ2-3; D remains unclear. The CDR3 contains 12 residues. Trimming shortened V by 4 bases and J by 9 bases, and 11 bases separated the two germline ends. CDR1 and CDR2 from the germline V gene are SGHTA and FQGNSA. CDR3 bases: TGTGCCAGCAGCTCGATCCCCAGAACGCAGTATTTT. Amino acid sequence: CASSSIPRTQYF.

This clone was detected a few times. This chain connects TRBV10-3 to TRBJ1-2; no firm D call. The germline CDR1 and CDR2 sequences are ENHRY and SYGVKD. This CDR3 spans 12 amino acids. V gave up 9 bases and J gave up 8 bases, with 16 bases separating them. CDR3 sequence reads: CAIRGSEGGYTF. The DNA of the CDR3 is TGTGCCATAAGAGGGTCCGAGGGCGGCTACACCTTC.

V and J are TRBV11-2 and TRBJ1-1, with D hard to call. Germline V CDR1 and CDR2: SGHAT, FQNNGV. V lost 1 base and J 1 base, leaving 4 bases between the germline ends. There are 13 residues in the CDR3. The CDR3 is CASSLGRNTEAFF. The CDR3 coding sequence is TGTGCCAGCAGCTTAGGACGGAACACTGAAGCTTTCTTT.

V is TRBV27 and J is TRBJ2-1, with 7 bases lining up with TRBD1. The CDR3 sequence is 18 residues long. V shed 1 base, J shed 4 bases, and the junction held 13 bases outside the gene matches. Germline V gene lookup returns CDR1 MNHEY and CDR2 SMNVEV (reference sequence). The CDR3 DNA follows: TGTGCCAGCAGTTTATTAGGGATCCCAGACAGGGCGTACAATGAGCAGTTCTTC. Its translation is CASSLLGIPDRAYNEQFF.

V gene TRBV9 combines with J gene TRBJ1-2; D is uncertain. Germline V lookup: CDR1 SGDLS, CDR2 YYNGEE. V was pared by 0 bases and J by 5 bases, with 14 bases between. The CDR3 totals 15 residues. CDR3 region: CASSVEASLGYGYTF. The CDR3 nucleotides are TGTGCCAGCAGCGTAGAGGCCAGCTTGGGGTATGGCTACACCTTC.

The chain has TRBV4-2 and TRBJ1-1; maybe TRBD1 (5 bases). The CDR3 is made up of 12 amino acids. Germline assignment: CDR1 LGHNA and CDR2 YNFKEQ. Trimming stripped 2 bases from V and 14 bases from J, with 15 bases between. In DNA, the CDR3 is TGTGCCAGCAGCCAAAATCGACAGTATAGGTTCTTT. This translates into CASSQNRQYRFF.

The chain is built from TRBV11-2 and TRBJ2-1; 10 bases align to TRBD2. The germline gives CDR1 SGHAT, CDR2 FQNNGV. V was pared by 1 base and J by 8 bases, with 11 bases of the junction left unmatched. The CDR3 spans 17 residues. Written as DNA, the CDR3 is TGTGCCAGCAGCTTAGCCCCAAGGATTCTAGCGGGAGATGAGCAGTTCTTC. It yields the protein CASSLAPRILAGDEQFF.

The chain is built from TRBV7-2 and TRBJ1-6; D not resolved. Per the germline V gene, CDR1 is SGHTA and CDR2 is FQGNSA. V was cut by 2 bases and J by 7 bases, with 15 bases left in between. This CDR3 region has 16 residues. This chain's CDR3 is CASSLKQGSWNSPLHF. The CDR3 DNA reads TGTGCCAGCAGCTTAAAACAAGGGAGTTGGAATTCACCCCTCCACTTT. The full variable domain, completed using reference TRBV7-2 and TRBJ1-6, is GAGVSQSPSNKVTEKGKDVELRCDPISGHTALYWYRQSLGQGLEFLIYFQGNSAPDKSGLPSDRFSAERTGGSVSTLTIQRTQQEDSAVYLCASSLKQGSWNSPLHFGNGTRLTVT.

In its sample, this clone was seen once. The chain is built from TRBV5-1 and TRBJ1-1; 7 positions agree with TRBD1. Germline-derived CDR1 and CDR2 are SGHRS and YFSETQ. Losses at the gene ends were 3 bases for V and 5 bases for J; bases not matched to a gene: 13. The CDR3 is 16 residues long. Here the CDR3 reads CASSYRGGIINTEAFF. CDR3 nucleotides: TGCGCCAGCAGCTACAGGGGAGGTATCATAAATACTGAAGCTTTCTTT.

The chain's CDR3 is CSVRQSHEQYF. The CDR3 coding sequence is TGCAGTGTAAGGCAATCCCACGAGCAGTACTTC. The chain recombines TRBV20-1 with TRBJ2-7, with D unclear. Per the germline V gene, CDR1 is DFQATT and CDR2 is SNEGSKA (reference sequence). The CDR3 runs 11 residues. Trimming removed 7 bases from V and 5 bases from J, with 12 bases in between.

The chain employs TRBV30 and TRBJ1-1; maybe TRBD1 (5 bases). V lost 5 bases, J lost 2 bases, and 12 bases lay in between. The germline V gene has CDR1 GTSNPN and CDR2 SVGIG (reference sequence). There are 13 residues in the CDR3. The CDR3 nucleotides are TGTGCCTGGGGCAAGGGGATTAACACTGAAGCTTTCTTT. Protein: CAWGKGINTEAFF.

The V call is TRBV5-1, the J call TRBJ1-5; D gene uncertain. Trimming took off 0 bases at V and 3 bases at J, with 4 bases between the two ends. The germline CDR1 and CDR2 sequences are SGHRS and YFSETQ. The CDR3 is 13 amino acids. The DNA for the CDR3 is TGCGCCAGCAGCTTGGGGCCCAATCAGCCCCAGCATTTT. This encodes CASSLGPNQPQHF.

This clone showed up many times. V and J are TRBV19 and TRBJ1-5; D gene uncertain. Looked up from germline, CDR1 is LNHDA and CDR2 is SQIVND (reference sequence). This CDR3 comprises 15 residues. Trimming shortened V by 6 bases and J by 0 bases, and 12 bases separated the two germline ends. This CDR3 is CASRALWGSNQPQHF. The CDR3 DNA sequence: TGTGCCAGTAGAGCCTTGTGGGGTAGCAATCAGCCCCAGCATTTT.

The chain links TRBV5-8 to TRBJ2-5; the D gene is possibly TRBD1 (6 bases). V shed 4 bases and J shed 3 bases, with 16 bases lying between them. This CDR3 has 15 residues. Germline lookup yields CDR1 SGHTS and CDR2 YDEGEE. In DNA form, the CDR3 reads TGTGCCAGCAGCCCAACGGGACAATGGGAAGAGACCCAGTACTTC. The encoded protein is CASSPTGQWEETQYF.

The chain uses TRBV5-6 and TRBJ2-1, with D perhaps TRBD2 (5 bases). V was pared by 2 bases and J by 12 bases, with 9 bases between. This CDR3 has 11 amino acids. The V gene's germline CDR1 is SGHDT and CDR2 YYEEEE. The CDR3 loop is CASSFRERQFF. Here the CDR3 DNA reads TGTGCCAGCAGCTTCCGGGAAAGGCAGTTCTTC.

The J gene is TRBJ1-6, the V gene TRBV5-6; 8 bases fit TRBD1. This CDR3 is 16 amino acids long. Germline V gives CDR1 SGHDT, CDR2 YYEEEE. J gave up 9 bases and V 4 bases, and 12 bases lay outside the gene matches. CDR3 residues: CASSAGQGQFVSPLHF. Written as DNA, the CDR3 is TGTGCCAGCAGCGCAGGACAGGGACAATTCGTTTCACCCCTCCACTTT.

V and J are TRBV10-3 and TRBJ2-7; 12 positions match TRBD2. This CDR3 comprises 13 residues. V lost 10 bases and J lost 3; bases outside the gene matches: 4. CDR1 is ENHRY and CDR2 is SYGVKD in the germline V gene. CDR3 region: CATATSGSYEQYF. The DNA of the CDR3 is TGTGCCACTGCGACTAGCGGGAGCTACGAGCAGTACTTC.

This chain uses TRBV7-3 with TRBJ1-1; maybe TRBD1 (5 bases). There are 16 residues in the CDR3. Germline-derived CDR1 and CDR2 are SGHTA and FQGTGA. Trimming shortened V by 4 bases and J by 0 bases, and 15 bases separated the two germline ends. The CDR3 region has the DNA TGTGCCAGCAGCTCCCTGGGACCTCCTATGAACACTGAAGCTTTCTTT. Residues: CASSSLGPPMNTEAFF. The entire variable domain, with the rest obtained from reference TRBV7-3 and TRBJ1-1, is as follows: GAGVSQTPSNKVTEKGKYVELRCDPISGHTALYWYRQSLGQGPEFLIYFQGTGAADDSGLPNDRFFAVRPEGSVSTLKIQRTERGDSAVYLCASSSLGPPMNTEAFFGQGTRLTVV.

V gene TRBV6-1 combines with J gene TRBJ1-5; D remains unclear. V gave up 3 bases and J gave up 6 bases, with 12 bases separating them. In germline, CDR1 is MNHNS, CDR2 SASEGT. The CDR3 runs to 14 residues. The CDR3 sequence: CASSDFGRPQPQHF. The CDR3 DNA reads as TGTGCCAGCAGTGATTTTGGCAGGCCTCAGCCCCAGCATTTT.

The gene calls are TRBV19 and TRBJ1-3; 7 bases are a match to TRBD1. Germline CDR1 reads LNHDA; CDR2 reads SQIVND (reference sequence). The CDR3 sequence is 14 residues long. V was pared by 4 bases and J by 2 bases, with 2 bases of the junction left unmatched. CDR3 sequence (DNA): TGTGCCAGTAGTACTACAGGGGCTGGAAACACCATATATTTT. Protein product: CASSTTGAGNTIYF.

The V call is TRBV19, the J call TRBJ1-2; D perhaps matches TRBD1 (5 bases). V lost 8 bases and J 2 bases, leaving 12 bases between the germline ends. Germline V gives CDR1 LNHDA, CDR2 SQIVND (reference sequence). CDR3 length equals 13 residues. Here the CDR3 reads CASAPDMNYGYTF. For the CDR3, the DNA is TGTGCCAGTGCTCCGGACATGAACTATGGCTACACCTTC.

The chain couples TRBV11-3 to TRBJ1-2; D possibly corresponds to TRBD1 (5 bases). This CDR3 contains 12 residues. Looked up from germline, CDR1 is SGHNT and CDR2 is YENEEA. V was shortened by 5 bases and J by 8 bases, with 12 bases between the two germline ends. The CDR3 DNA reads as TGTGCCAGCAGCGGGGCAGGGTGGGGCTACACCTTC. Translating it yields CASSGAGWGYTF.

The chain recombines TRBV7-8 with TRBJ1-1; no firm D call. Per the germline V gene, CDR1 is SGHVS and CDR2 is FQNEAQ. The V and J ends lost 8 bases and 1 base respectively, with 11 bases between them. This CDR3 has 13 residues. The CDR3 region is CASERRENTEAFF. The CDR3, as DNA: TGTGCCAGCGAGCGGAGGGAGAACACTGAAGCTTTCTTT.

This clone appeared once. This sequence joins TRBV27 and TRBJ2-5, with TRBD2 identical over 12 bases. V lost 5 bases, J lost 2 bases, and 6 bases stayed unmatched. Germline V gene lookup returns CDR1 MNHEY and CDR2 SMNVEV (reference sequence). The CDR3 is 16 amino acids. As DNA, the CDR3 is TGTGCCAGCAGTCCCCTAGCGGGGGGGGCACAAGAGACCCAGTACTTC. Amino acids: CASSPLAGGAQETQYF.

V is TRBV30 and J is TRBJ1-2; perhaps TRBD1 as D (5 bases). The CDR3 contains 13 residues. V lost 0 bases and J lost 2, with 7 bases in between. Germline values: CDR1 GTSNPN, CDR2 SVGIG (reference sequence). CDR3 in amino acids: CAWSVPGNYGYTF. CDR3 DNA: TGTGCCTGGAGTGTACCAGGGAACTATGGCTACACCTTC.

The chain carries TRBV7-9 and TRBJ1-3, with D unclear. CDR1 is SEHNR and CDR2 is FQNEAQ in the germline V gene (reference sequence). This CDR3 is built from 13 residues. Trimming stripped 1 base from V and 3 bases from J, with 4 bases between. This CDR3 reads CASSLGVGNTIYF. The CDR3 DNA follows: TGTGCCAGCAGCTTAGGGGTTGGAAACACCATATATTTT.